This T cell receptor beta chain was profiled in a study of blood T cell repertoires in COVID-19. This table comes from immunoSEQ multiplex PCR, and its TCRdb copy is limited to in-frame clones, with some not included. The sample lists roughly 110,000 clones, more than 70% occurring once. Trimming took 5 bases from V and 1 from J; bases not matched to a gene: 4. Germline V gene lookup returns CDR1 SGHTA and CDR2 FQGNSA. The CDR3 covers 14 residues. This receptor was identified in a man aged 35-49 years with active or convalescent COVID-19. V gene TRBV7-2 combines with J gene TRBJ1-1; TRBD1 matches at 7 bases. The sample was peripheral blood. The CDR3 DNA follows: TGTGCCAGCAGCCTCCGGACAGGGAACACTGAAGCTTTCTTT. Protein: CASSLRTGNTEAFF.